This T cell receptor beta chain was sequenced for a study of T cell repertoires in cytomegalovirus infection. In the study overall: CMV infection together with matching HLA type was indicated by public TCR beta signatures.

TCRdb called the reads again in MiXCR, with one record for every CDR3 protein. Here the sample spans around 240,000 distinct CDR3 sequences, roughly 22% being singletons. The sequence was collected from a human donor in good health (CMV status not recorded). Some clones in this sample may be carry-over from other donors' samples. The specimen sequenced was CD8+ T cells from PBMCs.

CDR3 in DNA: TGCAGCGTTGAAGATCTCGAGCGGCGGGGCCAGTACTTC. Encoded protein: CSVEDLERRGQYF. This chain uses TRBV29-1 with TRBJ2-5, with D possibly TRBD2 on 6 matching bases. Germline V gene data show CDR1 as SQVTM and CDR2 as ANQGSEA. The CDR3 contains 13 residues. Between the trimmed V and J ends, which lost 0 bases and 10 bases, there was a span of 15 bases.